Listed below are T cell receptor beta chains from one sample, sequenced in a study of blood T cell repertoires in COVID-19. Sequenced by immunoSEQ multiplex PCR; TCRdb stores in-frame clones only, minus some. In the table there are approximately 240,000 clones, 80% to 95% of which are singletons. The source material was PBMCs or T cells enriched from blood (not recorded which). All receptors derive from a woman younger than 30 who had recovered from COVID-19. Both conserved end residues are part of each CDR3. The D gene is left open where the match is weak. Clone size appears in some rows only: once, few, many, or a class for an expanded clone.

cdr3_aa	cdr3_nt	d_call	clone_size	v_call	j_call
CATSDLRALPQGGTYTGELFF	TGTGCCACCAGTGATTTAAGGGCGCTTCCACAGGGGGGGACTTACACCGGGGAGCTGTTTTTT	NA	NA	TRBV24-1	TRBJ2-2
CASSGPPGHLNSPLHF	TGTGCCAGCAGCGGACCGCCGGGACACCTTAATTCACCCCTCCACTTT	NA	NA	TRBV5-4	TRBJ1-6
CASSLMGGQGSGETQYF	TGTGCCAGCAGCCTAATGGGCGGACAGGGATCGGGGGAGACCCAGTACTTC	TRBD1	NA	TRBV9	TRBJ2-5
CASSWGSTYEQYF	TGTGCCAGCAGTTGGGGCTCGACGTACGAGCAGTACTTC	NA	NA	TRBV6-5	TRBJ2-7
CASSRRVGSYNSPLHF	TGTGCCAGCAGCCGCAGGGTGGGCTCCTATAATTCACCCCTCCACTTT	NA	NA	TRBV7-2	TRBJ1-6
CASSLGTGIISGKLFF	TGTGCCAGCAGCTTAGGGACAGGGATCATTTCTGGAAAACTGTTTTTT	TRBD1	NA	TRBV7-6	TRBJ1-4
CASSPQGITGNEQFF	TGCGCCAGCAGCCCACAGGGAATAACGGGCAATGAGCAGTTCTTC	NA	NA	TRBV5-1	TRBJ2-1
CASMRNTEAFF	TGTGCCAGCATGCGGAACACTGAAGCTTTCTTT	NA	NA	TRBV27	TRBJ1-1
CASSRPIQGNTEAFF	TGTGCCAGCTCGAGGCCGATACAGGGGAACACTGAAGCTTTCTTT	NA	once	TRBV18	TRBJ1-1
CASRNRDRGIYGYTF	TGTGCCAGCAGAAACCGGGACAGGGGGATCTATGGCTACACCTTC	TRBD1	NA	TRBV27	TRBJ1-2
CASSSGVTAGGGDTQYF	TGTGCCAGCAGTTCAGGAGTGACAGCGGGAGGGGGAGATACGCAGTATTTT	TRBD2	NA	TRBV28	TRBJ2-3
CASSYRGGGGYEQYF	TGTGCCAGCAGTTACCGCGGAGGGGGCGGCTACGAGCAGTACTTC	NA	NA	TRBV6-2/TRBV6-3	TRBJ2-7
CASRTADTQYF	TGTGCCAGCAGAACTGCAGATACGCAGTATTTT	NA	NA	TRBV3-1/TRBV3-2	TRBJ2-3
CASRRRESLEQYF	TGTGCCAGCCGCCGACGGGAGTCCCTCGAGCAGTACTTC	NA	NA	TRBV3-1/TRBV3-2	TRBJ2-7
CASSSQVIGEGLTGELFF	TGTGCCAGCAGCTCCCAAGTCATCGGTGAGGGTTTGACCGGGGAGCTGTTTTTT	NA	NA	TRBV7-8	TRBJ2-2
CASTGTGTFGETQYF	TGTGCCAGTACCGGGACAGGGACTTTTGGAGAGACCCAGTACTTC	TRBD1	NA	TRBV19	TRBJ2-5
CASSRNRGDGYTF	TGCGCCAGCAGTCGTAACAGGGGCGATGGCTACACCTTC	TRBD1	NA	TRBV10-2	TRBJ1-2
CASSLAAGFGYGYTF	TGTGCCAGCAGCCTGGCGGCAGGTTTTGGCTATGGCTACACCTTC	NA	NA	TRBV5-4	TRBJ1-2
CASSRGTGMEAWTQYF	TGTGCCAGCAGCCGGGGAACAGGGATGGAGGCATGGACCCAGTACTTC	NA	NA	TRBV14	TRBJ2-5
CASSQRTSGGEDTQYF	TGTGCCAGCAGCCAAAGGACTAGCGGGGGGGAGGATACGCAGTATTTT	TRBD2	NA	TRBV3-1/TRBV3-2	TRBJ2-3
CASSPDRGRKISYEQYF	TGTGCCAGCAGCCCGGACAGGGGGCGTAAAATCTCCTACGAGCAGTACTTC	TRBD1	NA	TRBV11-2	TRBJ2-7
CASSEEGRERYTF	TGCGCCAGCAGCGAGGAGGGTAGGGAGCGCTACACCTTC	NA	few	TRBV5-1	TRBJ1-2
CASSRTEVDGYTF	TGCGCCAGCAGCAGAACTGAAGTCGATGGCTACACCTTC	NA	NA	TRBV5-1	TRBJ1-2
CAGGQKNQPQHF	TGTGCCGGTGGACAGAAGAATCAGCCCCAGCATTTT	NA	few	TRBV28	TRBJ1-5
CASSLSGNSWNTEAFF	TGTGCCAGCAGCTTATCAGGGAATAGCTGGAACACTGAAGCTTTCTTT	NA	NA	TRBV11-1	TRBJ1-1